These 16 T cell receptor beta chains came from one sample sequenced in a study of blood T cells in healthy people across ages. Primers used in a second PCR of roughly 7 to 12 cycles were a sample-barcoded 5' primer and a J-beta primer mix. MiXCR was run by TCRdb on the 5' RACE reads, yielding one entry per CDR3 protein. The sample includes about 730,000 distinct CDR3 sequences, about 40% of them seen just once. The sequenced sample was blood. Receptors originate from an older woman in good health.

This clonotype showed up just a few times. The V gene is TRBV12-3 or TRBV12-4, the J gene TRBJ1-6; D gene unclear. Trimming cost V 5 bases and J 6 bases, with 11 bases left between them. The CDR3 runs 14 residues. The CDR3 loop reads CASSPQVPNSPLHF. CDR3 nucleotides: TGTGCCAGCAGTCCTCAGGTGCCTAATTCACCCCTCCACTTT.

The chain employs TRBV5-4 and TRBJ2-7; weak D call: TRBD1 (6 bases). V lost 2 bases and J 1 base, leaving 16 bases between the germline ends. The CDR3 is 16 amino acids. Germline values: CDR1 SGHNT, CDR2 YYREEE (reference sequence). CDR3 region: CASSFPQGLGSYEQYF. In DNA form, the CDR3 reads TGTGCCAGCAGCTTTCCCCAGGGGTTAGGATCCTACGAGCAGTACTTC.

The DNA for the CDR3 is TGTGCCAGCAGCTTAAGCGTGACCCAGCTCGATGAGCAGTTCTTC. This gives the protein CASSLSVTQLDEQFF. V gene TRBV7-9 combines with J gene TRBJ2-1; D is undetermined. CDR3 length equals 15 residues. The germline CDR1 and CDR2 sequences are SEHNR and FQNEAQ (reference sequence). Trimming took off 2 bases at V and 8 bases at J, with 16 bases between the two ends.

The rearrangement links TRBV20-1 to TRBJ2-1; TRBD2 matches 9 bases. The CDR3 runs 18 residues. With 0 bases clipped from V and 4 bases from J, the junction kept 13 bases outside the gene matches. Germline V gives CDR1 DFQATT, CDR2 SNEGSKA (reference sequence). The CDR3 nucleotides read TGCAGTGCTAGAGATCTTGGTAGTCTAGCGGGGAATTACAATGAGCAGTTCTTC. It yields the protein CSARDLGSLAGNYNEQFF.

The chain couples TRBV20-1 to TRBJ1-4; D is unresolved. Trimming left V 0 bases short and J 0 bases short, with 8 bases between. CDR1 and CDR2 (germline): DFQATT, SNEGSKA (reference sequence). This CDR3 spans 15 amino acids. In DNA, the CDR3 is TGCAGTGCTAGAGATCACGGCTCAACTAATGAAAAACTGTTTTTT. The encoded protein is CSARDHGSTNEKLFF.

With regard to this clonotype: Given a much more abundant clone one base away, this may be a read error. J is TRBJ2-1 and V is TRBV9, with a tentative D call TRBD1 (7 bases). The CDR3 is made up of 14 amino acids. The ends were cut back, 4 bases at V and 2 bases at J, with 10 bases in the middle. Per the germline V gene, CDR1 is SGDLS and CDR2 is YYNGEE. CDR3 residues: CASSSRGAYNEQFF. The CDR3 bases are TGTGCCAGCAGCTCCAGGGGGGCCTACAATGAGCAGTTCTTC.

The rearrangement uses TRBV7-2 and TRBJ1-2; D is possibly TRBD1 (5 bases). V was pared by 5 bases and J by 4 bases, with 32 bases between. Per germline, CDR1 SGHTA and CDR2 FQGNSA. CDR3 size: 20 residues. The CDR3 loop reads CASSPREGGGAGTSTYGYTF. The CDR3, as DNA: TGTGCCAGCAGCCCCCGGGAGGGAGGAGGCGCGGGGACCTCAACCTATGGCTACACCTTC.

This chain uses TRBV29-1 with TRBJ1-4; perhaps TRBD1 as D (6 bases). Germline assignment: CDR1 SQVTM and CDR2 ANQGSEA. V was pared by 3 bases and J by 8 bases, with 13 bases between. The CDR3 consists of 13 residues. The DNA for the CDR3 is TGCAGCGTTGAGGAGACAGGAGGCGAAAAACTGTTTTTT. Its protein is CSVEETGGEKLFF. The full variable domain, rest sourced from reference TRBV29-1 and TRBJ1-4, is SAVISQKPSRDICQRGTSLTIQCQVDSQVTMMFWYRQQPGQSLTLIATANQGSEATYESGFVIDKFPISRPNLTFSTLTVSNMSPEDSSIYLCSVEETGGEKLFFGSGTQLSVL.

The sample holds many counts of this clonotype. This rearrangement joins TRBV12-3 or TRBV12-4 to TRBJ2-5, with a weak D call TRBD1 (6 bases). This CDR3 comprises 13 residues. Trimming removed 2 bases from V and 2 bases from J, with 6 bases in between. CDR3 residues: CASSLRGQETQYF. The CDR3 coding sequence is TGTGCCAGCAGTTTAAGGGGGCAAGAGACCCAGTACTTC.

This chain connects TRBV4-1 to TRBJ2-7; no definite D call. CDR3 length equals 14 residues. Germline V gene lookup returns CDR1 MGHRA and CDR2 YSYEKL. V was trimmed by 1 base and J by 0 bases, leaving 7 bases between them. The CDR3 DNA sequence: TGCGCCAGCAGCCAAGTTGACATCTCCTACGAGCAGTACTTC. Translation gives CASSQVDISYEQYF.

Ten or more counts support this clonotype. The chain carries TRBV5-1 and TRBJ2-3, with 7 bases fitting TRBD1. The length of the CDR3 is 14 residues. V trimming: 0 bases; J trimming: 3 bases; junction bases outside the gene matches: 1. Germline CDR1 is SGHRS and CDR2 is YFSETQ. The CDR3 bases are TGCGCCAGCAGCTTGGAGACAGGGACAGATACGCAGTATTTT. Its protein is CASSLETGTDTQYF.

This clonotype was seen a handful of times. The chain has TRBV7-3 and TRBJ2-3; 10 bases are shared with TRBD2. There are 16 residues in the CDR3. Germline V gene data show CDR1 as SGHTA and CDR2 as FQGTGA. After removal of 2 bases from V and 4 bases from J, the junction contained 6 bases not matched to a gene. The CDR3 sequence: CASSLGVAGGPDTQYF. The DNA of the CDR3 is TGTGCCAGCAGCTTAGGGGTAGCGGGGGGACCAGATACGCAGTATTTT.

This clonotype was observed a handful of times. The genes are TRBV4-2 and TRBJ2-1, with D perhaps matching TRBD2 (5 bases). Between the trimmed V and J ends, which lost 0 bases and 4 bases, there was a span of 10 bases. The CDR3 totals 15 residues. Germline V gives CDR1 LGHNA, CDR2 YNFKEQ. The CDR3 here is CASSQDGGQYNEQFF. The CDR3 region has the DNA TGTGCCAGCAGCCAAGATGGAGGCCAATACAATGAGCAGTTCTTC.

This clonotype was counted a few times. The gene calls are TRBV25-1 and TRBJ1-5, with D possibly being TRBD1 (5 bases). This CDR3 is built from 15 residues. The V end was cut by 2 bases, the J end by 2 bases, with 10 bases between. Per germline, CDR1 MGHDK and CDR2 SYGVNS. The CDR3 DNA is TGTGCCAGCAGTGAACCAGGGCTAGGCAATCAGCCCCAGCATTTT. Protein sequence: CASSEPGLGNQPQHF. Looking up the rest from reference TRBV25-1 and TRBJ1-5 gives the full variable domain: EADIYQTPRYLVIGTGKKITLECSQTMGHDKMYWYQQDPGMELHLIHYSYGVNSTEKGDLSSESTVSRIRTEHFPLTLESARPSHTSQYLCASSEPGLGNQPQHFGDGTRLSIL.

A note on this clonotype: This may be a read error: a much more frequent sequence differs by one nucleotide. The chain recombines TRBV20-1 with TRBJ2-3; D is unresolved. The CDR3 length is 12 residues. The V end lost 0 bases, the J end lost 4 bases, and 5 bases lay between the germline ends. Germline lookup yields CDR1 DFQATT and CDR2 SNEGSKA (reference sequence). The CDR3 protein is CSARDVADTQYF. CDR3 DNA sequence: TGCAGTGCTAGAGATGTCGCAGATACGCAGTATTTT.

This clonotype was counted a few times. V and J are TRBV20-1 and TRBJ2-4; D unresolved. TRBJ2-5 matches the DNA end more closely, so the J call is doubtful. Germline V CDR1 and CDR2: DFQATT, SNEGSKA (reference sequence). The CDR3 extends over 12 amino acids. The CDR3 coding sequence is TGCAGTGCTTCGCCGTCGCAAGAGACCCAGTACTTC. Protein: CSASPSQETQYF.